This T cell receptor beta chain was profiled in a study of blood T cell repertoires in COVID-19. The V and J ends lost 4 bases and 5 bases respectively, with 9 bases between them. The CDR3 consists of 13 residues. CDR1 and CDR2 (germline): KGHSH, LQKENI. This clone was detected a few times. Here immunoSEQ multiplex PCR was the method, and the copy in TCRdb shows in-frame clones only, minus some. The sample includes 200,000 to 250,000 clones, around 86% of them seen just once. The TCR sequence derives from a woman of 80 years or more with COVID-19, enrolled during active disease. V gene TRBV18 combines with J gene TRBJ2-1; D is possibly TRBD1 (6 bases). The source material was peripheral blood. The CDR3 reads CASSRRTDNEQFF. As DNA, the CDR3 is TGTGCCAGCTCACGGCGGACAGACAATGAGCAGTTCTTC.